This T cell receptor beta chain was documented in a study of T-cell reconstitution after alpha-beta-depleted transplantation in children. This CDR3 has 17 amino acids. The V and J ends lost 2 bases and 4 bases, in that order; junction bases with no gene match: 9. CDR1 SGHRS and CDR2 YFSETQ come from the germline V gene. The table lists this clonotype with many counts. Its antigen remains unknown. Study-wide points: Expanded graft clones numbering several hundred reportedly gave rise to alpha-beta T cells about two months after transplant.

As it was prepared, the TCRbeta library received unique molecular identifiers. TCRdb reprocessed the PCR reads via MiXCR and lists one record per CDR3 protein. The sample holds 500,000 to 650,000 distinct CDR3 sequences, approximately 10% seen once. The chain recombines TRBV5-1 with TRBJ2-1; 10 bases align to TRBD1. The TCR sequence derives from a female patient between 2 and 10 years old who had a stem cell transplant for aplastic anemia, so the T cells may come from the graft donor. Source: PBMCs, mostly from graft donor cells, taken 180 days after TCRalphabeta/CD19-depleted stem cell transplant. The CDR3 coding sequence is TGCGCCAGCAGCTTACCGACAGGGGGCGGCGCATACAATGAGCAGTTCTTC. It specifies CASSLPTGGGAYNEQFF.